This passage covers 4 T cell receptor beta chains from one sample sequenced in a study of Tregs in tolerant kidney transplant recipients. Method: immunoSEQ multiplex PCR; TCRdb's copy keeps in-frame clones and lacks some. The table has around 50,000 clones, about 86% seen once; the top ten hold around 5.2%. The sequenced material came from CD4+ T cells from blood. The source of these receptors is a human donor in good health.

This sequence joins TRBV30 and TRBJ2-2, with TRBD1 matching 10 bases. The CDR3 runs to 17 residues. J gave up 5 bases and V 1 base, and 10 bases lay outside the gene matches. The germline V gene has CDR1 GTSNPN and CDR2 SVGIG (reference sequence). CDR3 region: CAWSGLPGQGWTGELFF. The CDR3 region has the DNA TGTGCCTGGAGTGGCTTACCGGGACAGGGGTGGACCGGGGAGCTGTTTTTT.

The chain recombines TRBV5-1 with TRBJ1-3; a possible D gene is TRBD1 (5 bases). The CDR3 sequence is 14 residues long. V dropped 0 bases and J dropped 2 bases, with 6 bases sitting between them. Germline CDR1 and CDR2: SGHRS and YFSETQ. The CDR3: CASSLDRPGNTIYF. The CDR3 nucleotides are TGCGCCAGCAGCTTGGACAGGCCTGGAAACACCATATATTTT. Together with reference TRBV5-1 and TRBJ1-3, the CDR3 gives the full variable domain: KAGVTQTPRYLIKTRGQQVTLSCSPISGHRSVSWYQQTPGQGLQFLFEYFSETQRNKGNFPGRFSGRQFSNSRSEMNVSTLELGDSALYLCASSLDRPGNTIYFGEGSWLTVV.

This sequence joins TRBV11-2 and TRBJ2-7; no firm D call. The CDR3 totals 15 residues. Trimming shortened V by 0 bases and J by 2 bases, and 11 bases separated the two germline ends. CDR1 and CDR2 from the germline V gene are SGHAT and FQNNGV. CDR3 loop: CASSLDSDLAYEQYF. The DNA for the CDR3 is TGTGCCAGCAGCTTAGATTCTGACCTTGCCTACGAGCAGTACTTC.

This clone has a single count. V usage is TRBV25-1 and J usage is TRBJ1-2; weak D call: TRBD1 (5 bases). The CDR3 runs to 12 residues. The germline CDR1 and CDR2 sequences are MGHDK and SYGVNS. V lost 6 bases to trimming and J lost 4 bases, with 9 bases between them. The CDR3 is CASSLDTYGYTF. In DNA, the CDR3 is TGTGCCAGCAGCCTGGACACCTATGGCTACACCTTC.